This T cell receptor beta chain was sequenced in a study of cytomegalovirus exposure and HLA in healthy donors. Use of 60 Vbeta and 13 Jbeta primers characterized the PCR. Assay used: immunoSEQ multiplex PCR; TCRdb lists only in-frame clones, some missing. This sample has roughly 96,000 clones, with roughly 79% found just once. Germline values: CDR1 SQVTM, CDR2 ANQGSEA. Trimming cost V 6 bases and J 0 bases; bases outside gene matches: 8. The CDR3 has 15 amino acids. General study points: Earlier results showed most TCR beta V segments being productive about 90% or about 30% of the time.

Points on this clone: The antigen remains undetermined.

Sequencing used PBMCs. J is TRBJ2-1 and V is TRBV29-1; 7 bases agree with TRBD2. The receptor was derived from a female donor in good health and CMV-seropositive. This chain's CDR3 is CSVSGDSGSYNEQFF. DNA of the CDR3: TGCAGCGTGAGCGGGGATTCGGGCTCCTACAATGAGCAGTTCTTC.